The 6 T cell receptor beta chains given below trace back to one sample, sequenced in a study of blood T cell repertoires in COVID-19. Repertoires were generated with immunoSEQ multiplex PCR, while TCRdb's copy carries only in-frame clones and drops some. The sample includes 150,000 to 200,000 clones, roughly 89% of them seen just once. Sequenced input: peripheral blood. Source of these receptors: an older woman with COVID-19, enrolled during active disease.

This chain joins TRBV4-3 and TRBJ2-7; 15 nucleotides align to TRBD2. Trimming removed 3 bases from V and 5 bases from J; junction bases left unmatched: 8. CDR3 length equals 17 residues. CDR1 LGHNA and CDR2 YSLEER come from the germline V gene. The CDR3 protein is CASSQRGLAGGTNEQYF. CDR3 nucleotides: TGCGCCAGCAGCCAGAGAGGACTAGCGGGAGGGACCAACGAGCAGTACTTC.

The CDR3 sequence: CASSHSAGQGHEAFF. Written as DNA, the CDR3 is TGTGCCAGCAGCCACTCCGCCGGCCAGGGACACGAAGCTTTCTTT. The rearrangement uses TRBV3-1 (or the pseudogene TRBV3-2) and TRBJ1-1, with TRBD1 as a possible D gene (6 bases). CDR1 and CDR2 from the germline V gene are LGHDT and YNNKEL (reference sequence). The CDR3 has 15 amino acids. The V end lost 3 bases, the J end lost 8 bases, and 19 bases lay between the germline ends.

The rearrangement uses TRBV28 and TRBJ2-7; 14 bases agree with TRBD2. Germline trimming cut 3 bases from V and 3 bases from J; bases unmatched to any gene: 4. The CDR3 runs to 16 residues. Germline-derived CDR1 and CDR2 are MDHEN and SYDVKM. The CDR3 here is CASSFLGTSGSYEQYF. The CDR3 bases are TGTGCCAGCAGTTTCCTCGGGACTAGCGGGAGCTACGAGCAGTACTTC.

The V and J genes are TRBV6-1 and TRBJ1-2; the D gene is possibly TRBD1 (6 bases). Trimming shortened V by 2 bases and J by 0 bases, and 13 bases separated the two germline ends. This CDR3 has 16 amino acids. Germline lookup yields CDR1 MNHNS and CDR2 SASEGT. The CDR3 DNA reads TGTGCCAGCAGTGAATCCGGGACAAGAACTAACTATGGCTACACCTTC. As protein: CASSESGTRTNYGYTF.

The chain links TRBV11-1 to TRBJ2-3; TRBD2 agrees at 8 bases. The length of the CDR3 is 16 residues. Germline values: CDR1 SGHAT, CDR2 FQDESV (reference sequence). Germline trimming cut 2 bases from V and 2 bases from J; bases unmatched to any gene: 6. CDR3 in DNA: TGTGCCAGCAGCTTACAATTCGGGAGGGACACAGATACGCAGTATTTT. Translation: CASSLQFGRDTDTQYF.

The CDR3 sequence is CASSYVGDGTGELFF. Written as DNA, the CDR3 is TGTGCCAGCAGTTATGTAGGGGATGGCACCGGGGAGCTGTTTTTT. The chain recombines TRBV6-6 with TRBJ2-2; D perhaps matches TRBD1 (5 bases). The germline V and J ends were trimmed by 3 bases and 4 bases, with 12 bases remaining between them. The CDR3 has 15 amino acids. The germline CDR1 and CDR2 sequences are MNHNY and SVGAGI (reference sequence).